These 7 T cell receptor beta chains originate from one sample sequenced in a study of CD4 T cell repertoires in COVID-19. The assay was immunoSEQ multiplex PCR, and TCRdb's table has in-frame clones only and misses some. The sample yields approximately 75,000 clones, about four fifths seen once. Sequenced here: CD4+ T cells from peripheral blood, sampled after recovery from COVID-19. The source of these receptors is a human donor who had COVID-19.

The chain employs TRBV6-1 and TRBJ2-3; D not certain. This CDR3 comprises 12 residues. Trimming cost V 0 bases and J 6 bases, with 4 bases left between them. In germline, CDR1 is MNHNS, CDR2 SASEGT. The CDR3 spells CASSEALDTQYF. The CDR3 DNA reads TGTGCCAGCAGTGAAGCCCTGGATACGCAGTATTTT.

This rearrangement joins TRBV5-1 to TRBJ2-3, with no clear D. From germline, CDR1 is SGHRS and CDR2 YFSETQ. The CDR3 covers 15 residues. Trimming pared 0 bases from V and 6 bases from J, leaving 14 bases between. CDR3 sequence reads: CASSLATGGGDTQYF. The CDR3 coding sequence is TGCGCCAGCAGCTTGGCCACGGGTGGTGGCGATACGCAGTATTTT.

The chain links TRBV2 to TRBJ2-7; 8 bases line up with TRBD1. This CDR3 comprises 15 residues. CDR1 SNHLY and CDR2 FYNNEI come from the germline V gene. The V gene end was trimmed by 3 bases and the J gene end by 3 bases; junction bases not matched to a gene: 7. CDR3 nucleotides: TGTGCCAGCAGTGAGGGGGGACAGGTCCGCTACGAGCAGTACTTC. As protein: CASSEGGQVRYEQYF.

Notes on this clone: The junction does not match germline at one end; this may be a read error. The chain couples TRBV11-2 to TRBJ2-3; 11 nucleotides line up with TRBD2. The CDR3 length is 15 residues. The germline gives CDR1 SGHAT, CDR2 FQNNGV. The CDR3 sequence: CASGLAGGPTDTQYF. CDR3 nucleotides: TGTGCCAGCGGCTTAGCGGGGGGGCCCACAGATACGCAGTATTTT. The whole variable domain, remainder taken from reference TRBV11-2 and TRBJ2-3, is EAGVAQSPRYKIIEKRQSVAFWCNPISGHATLYWYQQILGQGPKLLIQFQNNGVVDDSQLPKDRFSAERLKGVDSTLKIQPAKLEDSAVYLCASGLAGGPTDTQYFGPGTRLTVL.

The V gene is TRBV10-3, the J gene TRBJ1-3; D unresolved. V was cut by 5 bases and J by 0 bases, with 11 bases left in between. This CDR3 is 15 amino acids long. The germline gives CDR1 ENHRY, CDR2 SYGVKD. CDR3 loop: CAISSTVSSGNTIYF. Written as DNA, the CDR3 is TGTGCCATCAGTTCGACGGTTAGCTCTGGAAACACCATATATTTT.

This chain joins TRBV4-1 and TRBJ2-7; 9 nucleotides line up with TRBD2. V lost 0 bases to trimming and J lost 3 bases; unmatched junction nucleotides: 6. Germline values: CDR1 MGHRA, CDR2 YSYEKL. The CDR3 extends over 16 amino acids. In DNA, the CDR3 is TGCGCCAGCAGCCAAGAGAGTAGCGGGAGAGGCTACGAGCAGTACTTC. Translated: CASSQESSGRGYEQYF.

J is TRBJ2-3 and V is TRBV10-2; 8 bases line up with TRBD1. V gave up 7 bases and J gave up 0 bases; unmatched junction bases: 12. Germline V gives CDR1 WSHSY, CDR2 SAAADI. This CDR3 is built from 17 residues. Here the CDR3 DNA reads TGCGCCAGCACTCGAAGTAGGCAGGGGGCAAGCACAGATACGCAGTATTTT. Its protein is CASTRSRQGASTDTQYF.